These 28 T cell receptor beta chains came from one sample sequenced in a study of cytomegalovirus exposure and HLA in healthy donors. The table came from immunoSEQ multiplex PCR; TCRdb's copy has only in-frame clones and leaves some out. The sample lists about 150,000 clones, about 94% occurring once. Sequenced sample: PBMCs. Receptor source: a young man in good health and CMV-seropositive.

CDR3 in DNA: TGTGCCAGCAGCCCTAGGGCCGGAACGGGAGAGCAGTTCTTC. Amino acid sequence: CASSPRAGTGEQFF. The gene calls are TRBV7-6 and TRBJ2-1; a weak D match, TRBD2 (5 bases). The CDR3 is 14 residues long. V lost 5 bases, J lost 10 bases, and 18 bases lay in between. The V gene's germline CDR1 is SGHVS and CDR2 FNYEAQ.

The rearrangement links TRBV5-1 to TRBJ2-1; TRBD1 is a possible D gene (6 bases). The CDR3 runs to 16 residues. Per germline, CDR1 SGHRS and CDR2 YFSETQ. Trimming took off 2 bases at V and 0 bases at J, with 12 bases between the two ends. CDR3 loop: CASSLNTGSSYNEQFF. In DNA, the CDR3 is TGCGCCAGCAGCTTAAATACAGGGAGCTCCTACAATGAGCAGTTCTTC. The full variable domain, with the rest looked up from reference TRBV5-1 and TRBJ2-1, is KAGVTQTPRYLIKTRGQQVTLSCSPISGHRSVSWYQQTPGQGLQFLFEYFSETQRNKGNFPGRFSGRQFSNSRSEMNVSTLELGDSALYLCASSLNTGSSYNEQFFGPGTRLTVL.

The rearrangement joins TRBV13 to TRBJ2-5, with D perhaps TRBD2 (6 bases). Germline CDR1 and CDR2: PRHDT and FYEKMQ (reference sequence). This CDR3 comprises 17 residues. Trimming shortened V by 5 bases and J by 2 bases, and 21 bases separated the two germline ends. The CDR3 DNA is TGTGCCAGCAGCCCGGGACTTACCCAGCCCTCGCAAGAGACCCAGTACTTC. This codes for CASSPGLTQPSQETQYF.

The chain combines TRBV4-1 with TRBJ2-7, with TRBD2 matching 7 bases. The CDR3 contains 15 residues. V trimming: 1 base; J trimming: 6 bases; junction bases outside the gene matches: 9. CDR1 is MGHRA, CDR2 YSYEKL, per germline. The DNA of the CDR3 is TGCGCCAGCAGCCAAGTCGGGGGGTGGGGAGGCGAGCAGTACTTC. Its translation: CASSQVGGWGGEQYF.

The chain has TRBV18 and TRBJ2-2; possible D gene TRBD2, 6 bases. Trimming took 0 bases from V and 1 from J, leaving 6 bases between them. CDR1 and CDR2 from the germline V gene are KGHSH and LQKENI. The CDR3 runs to 15 residues. The CDR3 DNA follows: TGTGCCAGCTCACCACCGGGGGGGAACACCGGGGAGCTGTTTTTT. This codes for CASSPPGGNTGELFF.

V gene TRBV7-6 combines with J gene TRBJ2-2; TRBD2 might be the D (5 bases). The CDR3 sequence is 12 residues long. Germline V gives CDR1 SGHVS, CDR2 FNYEAQ. Trimming took 6 bases from V and 3 from J, leaving 5 bases between them. CDR3 nucleotides: TGTGCCAGCAGGGAGGACACCGGGGAGCTGTTTTTT. Encoded protein: CASREDTGELFF. The entire variable domain, with the rest obtained from reference TRBV7-6 and TRBJ2-2, is as follows: GAGVSQSPRYKVTKRGQDVALRCDPISGHVSLYWYRQALGQGPEFLTYFNYEAQQDKSGLPNDRFSAERPEGSISTLTIQRTEQRDSAMYRCASREDTGELFFGEGSRLTVL.

The chain carries TRBV28 and TRBJ2-7; 9 positions agree with TRBD1. The CDR3 runs to 13 residues. V lost 6 bases and J lost 6; bases outside the gene matches: 6. Per the germline V gene, CDR1 is MDHEN and CDR2 is SYDVKM. CDR3 DNA: TGTGCCAGCAGCCCAAACAGGGGGCGCGAGCAGTACTTC. Translated, it gives CASSPNRGREQYF.

The chain joins TRBV28 to TRBJ2-1; D gene unclear. The germline V and J ends were trimmed by 7 bases and 7 bases, with 17 bases remaining between them. Germline V lookup: CDR1 MDHEN, CDR2 SYDVKM. The CDR3 has 14 residues. The CDR3 protein is CASNAPSNRNEQFF. CDR3 coding DNA: TGTGCCAGCAATGCGCCTAGTAATAGGAATGAGCAGTTCTTC.

V and J are TRBV28 and TRBJ2-7, with D possibly being TRBD2 (5 bases). V lost 3 bases to trimming and J lost 6 bases, with 9 bases between them. This CDR3 is built from 12 residues. Per germline, CDR1 MDHEN and CDR2 SYDVKM. CDR3 region: CASSLAGSEQYF. For the CDR3, the DNA is TGTGCCAGCAGTTTGGCGGGCTCCGAGCAGTACTTC.

V usage is TRBV2 and J usage is TRBJ2-1; 10 bases map to TRBD2. From germline, CDR1 is SNHLY and CDR2 FYNNEI. The CDR3 is 12 residues long. V was pared by 8 bases and J by 7 bases, with 2 bases of the junction left unmatched. The CDR3, as DNA: TGTGCCAGCCGACTAGCGGGTAATGAGCAGTTCTTC. It encodes CASRLAGNEQFF.

V gene TRBV25-1 combines with J gene TRBJ2-3, with a tentative D call TRBD1 (6 bases). V was pared by 2 bases and J by 4 bases, with 19 bases between. The V gene's germline CDR1 is MGHDK and CDR2 SYGVNS. This CDR3 comprises 17 residues. The CDR3 DNA follows: TGTGCCAGCAGTGAACCCTCTTATAGGGGGTCCGCAGATACGCAGTATTTT. Translating gives CASSEPSYRGSADTQYF.

This chain links TRBV9 with TRBJ2-5; 12 bases map to TRBD2. This CDR3 region has 20 residues. Germline lookup yields CDR1 SGDLS and CDR2 YYNGEE. Trimming took 0 bases from V and 4 from J; bases not matched to a gene: 16. CDR3 sequence: CASSVVSGSYPGLAGETQYF. In nucleotides, the CDR3 is TGTGCCAGCAGCGTAGTCAGTGGTTCCTACCCGGGACTAGCGGGAGAGACCCAGTACTTC.

The gene calls are TRBV27 and TRBJ2-1; TRBD2 aligns across 11 bases. This CDR3 is built from 15 residues. Germline CDR1 reads MNHEY; CDR2 reads SMNVEV (reference sequence). With V trimmed by 6 bases and J by 5 bases, 6 bases remained unmatched. The DNA of the CDR3 is TGTGCCAGCAGGATAGTAGCGGGAGGGCACAATGAGCAGTTCTTC. Translating gives CASRIVAGGHNEQFF.

V and J are TRBV6-6 and TRBJ1-1; 9 bases agree with TRBD1. The CDR3 runs 16 residues. J was trimmed by 5 bases and V by 4 bases; bases with no gene match: 11. CDR1 is MNHNY, CDR2 SVGAGI, per germline (reference sequence). The CDR3 nucleotides are TGTGCCAGCAGTTCCCGAACGGGACAGGGAGGGACTGAAGCTTTCTTT. Translated: CASSSRTGQGGTEAFF.

The rearrangement joins TRBV14 to TRBJ2-1; 10 bases align to TRBD2. Germline V gene lookup returns CDR1 SGHDN and CDR2 FVKESK. CDR3 length: 16 residues. With V trimmed by 1 base and J by 8 bases, 8 bases remained unmatched. CDR3 nucleotides: TGTGCCAGCAGCCAAGGAGGACTAGCGGCGTGGGATGAGCAGTTCTTC. Protein product: CASSQGGLAAWDEQFF. The full variable domain, in which reference TRBV14 and TRBJ2-1 provide the parts outside the CDR3, is EAGVTQFPSHSVIEKGQTVTLRCDPISGHDNLYWYRRVMGKEIKFLLHFVKESKQDESGMPNNRFLAERTGGTYSTLKVQPAELEDSGVYFCASSQGGLAAWDEQFFGPGTRLTVL.

The CDR3, as DNA: TGTGCCAGCAGCTTCGGGGGTAGCGGGACCTACGAGCAGTACTTC. This sequence encodes CASSFGGSGTYEQYF. The chain carries TRBV5-8 and TRBJ2-7; 8 nucleotides align to TRBD2. The CDR3 length is 15 residues. Germline CDR1 and CDR2: SGHTS and YDEGEE. Germline trimming cut 2 bases from V and 2 bases from J; bases unmatched to any gene: 6.

V gene TRBV4-2 combines with J gene TRBJ2-4, with a tentative D call TRBD2 (6 bases). CDR1 and CDR2 from the germline V gene are LGHNA and YNFKEQ. The ends were cut back, 0 bases at V and 1 base at J, with 7 bases in the middle. CDR3 length: 15 amino acids. CDR3 amino acids: CASSQDGGAKNIQYF. CDR3 in DNA: TGTGCCAGCAGCCAAGATGGGGGGGCCAAAAACATTCAGTACTTC.

This chain joins TRBV2 and TRBJ2-1; D ambiguous. CDR1 is SNHLY and CDR2 is FYNNEI in the germline V gene. V gave up 6 bases and J gave up 4 bases, with 16 bases separating them. The CDR3 runs 15 residues. CDR3 nucleotide sequence: TGTGCCAGCAGCCAATGGTCGCCAACTTACAATGAGCAGTTCTTC. This encodes CASSQWSPTYNEQFF.

The V and J genes are TRBV6-6 and TRBJ1-2; TRBD1 agrees at 9 bases. The CDR3 spans 16 residues. J lost 4 bases, V lost 6 bases, and 12 bases had no gene match. Germline V gene lookup returns CDR1 MNHNY and CDR2 SVGAGI (reference sequence). The CDR3, as DNA: TGTGCCAGCAGGAACCCGGGACAGGGCGTCGGCTATGGCTACACCTTC. Protein: CASRNPGQGVGYGYTF.

This sequence joins TRBV7-9 and TRBJ2-5; 7 bases match TRBD1. Germline CDR1 and CDR2: SEHNR and FQNEAQ (reference sequence). V was pared by 7 bases and J by 2 bases, with 7 bases of the junction left unmatched. CDR3 length: 14 residues. CDR3 nucleotide sequence: TGTGCCAGCACCGACAGGGTCGGACAAGAGACCCAGTACTTC. Translated, it gives CASTDRVGQETQYF.

This rearrangement joins TRBV5-1 to TRBJ2-1; D ambiguous. The CDR3 runs 14 residues. Per the germline V gene, CDR1 is SGHRS and CDR2 is YFSETQ. The ends were cut back, 2 bases at V and 0 bases at J, with 6 bases in the middle. In DNA form, the CDR3 reads TGCGCCAGCAGCTTCATGAGCTCCTACAATGAGCAGTTCTTC. This sequence encodes CASSFMSSYNEQFF.

V and J are TRBV5-1 and TRBJ2-1; maybe TRBD1 (5 bases). The V end was cut by 0 bases, the J end by 7 bases, with 8 bases between. The CDR3 has 13 residues. Germline V gene lookup returns CDR1 SGHRS and CDR2 YFSETQ. CDR3 sequence reads: CASSLGGSNEQFF. Here the CDR3 DNA reads TGCGCCAGCAGCTTGGGGGGCAGTAATGAGCAGTTCTTC.

The chain has TRBV15 and TRBJ2-1; D gene ambiguous. Germline V lookup: CDR1 LNHNV, CDR2 YYDKDF (reference sequence). This CDR3 is 13 amino acids long. The V end lost 0 bases, the J end lost 9 bases, and 9 bases lay between the germline ends. For the CDR3, the DNA is TGTGCCACCAGCAGAGATCTGGAGAGTGAGCAGTTCTTC. It codes for CATSRDLESEQFF.

The chain couples TRBV5-1 to TRBJ2-5, with TRBD1 matching over 7 bases. The CDR3 length is 17 residues. V was pared by 0 bases and J by 4 bases, with 12 bases of the junction left unmatched. CDR1 and CDR2 (germline): SGHRS, YFSETQ. As DNA, the CDR3 is TGCGCCAGCAGCTTGGGGAGCGTTACAGGGGCTGGAGAGACCCAGTACTTC. Its protein is CASSLGSVTGAGETQYF. The full variable domain, with the rest looked up from reference TRBV5-1 and TRBJ2-5, is KAGVTQTPRYLIKTRGQQVTLSCSPISGHRSVSWYQQTPGQGLQFLFEYFSETQRNKGNFPGRFSGRQFSNSRSEMNVSTLELGDSALYLCASSLGSVTGAGETQYFGPGTRLLVL.

The chain combines TRBV5-5 with TRBJ1-5; perhaps TRBD1 as D (6 bases). Deletions cut 0 bases from V and 9 bases from J, with 16 bases between. The CDR3 runs to 15 residues. Per germline, CDR1 SGHKS and CDR2 YYEKEE (reference sequence). CDR3 protein: CASSLASRARGPQHF. CDR3 DNA sequence: TGTGCCAGCAGCTTGGCTAGCAGGGCCAGGGGGCCCCAGCATTTT.

The V gene is TRBV10-3, the J gene TRBJ2-1; tentatively, D is TRBD2 (7 bases). Germline assignment: CDR1 ENHRY and CDR2 SYGVKD. The CDR3 is 20 amino acids. The V and J ends lost 0 bases and 0 bases respectively, with 21 bases between them. The CDR3 loop is CAISESSLKGGRTSYNEQFF. For the CDR3, the DNA is TGTGCCATCAGTGAGTCAAGTCTGAAGGGGGGGAGGACCTCCTACAATGAGCAGTTCTTC.

V gene TRBV27 combines with J gene TRBJ2-1, with TRBD2 matching over 9 bases. The trim removed 4 bases at V and 5 bases at J, leaving 6 bases unmatched. The CDR3 is 15 amino acids. Germline-derived CDR1 and CDR2 are MNHEY and SMNVEV (reference sequence). Written as DNA, the CDR3 is TGTGCCAGCAGTTCCTCGACTAGCGGACACAATGAGCAGTTCTTC. Its protein product is CASSSSTSGHNEQFF.

This chain joins TRBV18 and TRBJ2-7, with TRBD1 matching over 7 bases. CDR3 length equals 15 residues. With V trimmed by 0 bases and J by 3 bases, 5 bases remained unmatched. Germline V CDR1 and CDR2: KGHSH, LQKENI. CDR3 nucleotides: TGTGCCAGCTCACCACCCGGACAGGAGAGCTACGAGCAGTACTTC. Translation gives CASSPPGQESYEQYF.